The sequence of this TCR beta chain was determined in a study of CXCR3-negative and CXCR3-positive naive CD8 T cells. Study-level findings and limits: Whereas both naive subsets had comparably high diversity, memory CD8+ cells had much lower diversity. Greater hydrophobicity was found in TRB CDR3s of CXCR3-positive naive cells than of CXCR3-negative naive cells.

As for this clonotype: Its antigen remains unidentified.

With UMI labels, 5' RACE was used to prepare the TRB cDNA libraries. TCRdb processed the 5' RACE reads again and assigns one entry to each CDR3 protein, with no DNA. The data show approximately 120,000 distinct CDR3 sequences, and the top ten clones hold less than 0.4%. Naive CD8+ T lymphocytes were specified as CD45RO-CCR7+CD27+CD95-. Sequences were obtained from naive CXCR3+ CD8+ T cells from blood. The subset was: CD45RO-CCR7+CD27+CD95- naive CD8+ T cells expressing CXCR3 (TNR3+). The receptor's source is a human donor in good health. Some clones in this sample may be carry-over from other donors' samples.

The CDR3 protein is CANANGSGHYLVDTEAFF. The V and J genes are TRBV23-1 and TRBJ1-1; TCRdb's assignment of TRBD1 cannot be checked, as there is no DNA. TRBV23-1 is sorted into the ORF group, with uncertain function. The length of the CDR3 is 18 residues.